These T cell receptor beta chains were read from a single sample in a study of blood T cell repertoires in COVID-19. TCRdb's table, derived via immunoSEQ multiplex PCR, lists solely in-frame clones and lacks some. Of fewer than 250,000 clones listed, roughly 81% are singletons. Material: peripheral blood. The receptors come from a man in his fifties with acute or convalescent COVID-19. Both conserved end residues are part of each CDR3. A D gene is named only where the DNA matches it firmly. The size entry is marked missing in some rows and otherwise reads once, few, many or a size class.

v_gene	d_gene	abundance	j_gene	CDR3aa	CDR3nt
TRBV5-1	NA	NA	TRBJ2-7	CASAQGAVPYEQYF	TGCGCCAGCGCCCAGGGCGCAGTCCCCTACGAGCAGTACTTC
TRBV28	NA	NA	TRBJ1-1	CASSLDMNTEAFF	TGTGCCAGCAGTTTAGACATGAACACTGAAGCTTTCTTT
TRBV2	NA	NA	TRBJ1-5	CASSERRVGIQPQHF	TGTGCCAGCAGTGAGCGCAGGGTTGGAATTCAGCCCCAGCATTTT
TRBV18	NA	NA	TRBJ2-2	CASSNGVGGADTGELFF	TGTGCCAGCTCCAACGGAGTGGGCGGGGCGGACACCGGGGAGCTGTTTTTT
TRBV6-2/TRBV6-3	TRBD2	NA	TRBJ2-1	CASSYPLLAGSNNEQFF	TGTGCCAGCAGTTACCCGCTACTAGCGGGAAGTAACAATGAGCAGTTCTTC
TRBV3-1/TRBV3-2	NA	NA	TRBJ1-4	CASSPGGGRRLGLFF	TGTGCCAGCAGCCCGGGAGGGGGGCGCCGGTTGGGACTGTTTTTT
TRBV23-1	TRBD1	NA	TRBJ2-6	CASSQSICPPGQGASGANVLTF	TGCGCCAGCAGTCAATCGATCTGCCCTCCGGGACAGGGGGCTTCTGGGGCCAACGTCCTGACTTTC
TRBV5-5	TRBD1	NA	TRBJ1-2	CASSPRSRVLGQGSYGYTF	TGTGCCAGCAGCCCTCGCTCACGGGTGCTCGGACAGGGGTCCTATGGCTACACCTTC
TRBV5-4	NA	once	TRBJ1-2	CASSLALAVGGYTF	TGTGCCAGCAGCTTGGCTTTGGCGGTAGGTGGCTACACCTTC
TRBV18	TRBD1	NA	TRBJ2-6	CASSTTGGSSSGANVLTF	TGTGCCAGCTCAACAACAGGGGGCTCGAGCTCTGGGGCCAACGTCCTGACTTTC
TRBV30	TRBD1	NA	TRBJ1-6	CARRQGPLGALHF	TGTGCCAGGCGACAGGGCCCTCTTGGGGCCCTCCACTTT
TRBV5-4	TRBD2	NA	TRBJ2-1	CASSRLAGDNEQFF	TGTGCCAGCAGCCGCTTGGCGGGGGACAATGAGCAGTTCTTC
TRBV15	NA	NA	TRBJ2-1	CATSSGFYTPEQFF	TGTGCCACCAGCAGCGGGTTTTACACCCCCGAGCAGTTCTTC
TRBV21-1	NA	NA	TRBJ2-1	CASSNLPSGTYYNEQFF	TGTGCCAGCAGCAACCTACCTAGCGGGACTTATTACAATGAGCAGTTCTTC
TRBV5-1	NA	NA	TRBJ1-5	CASSLWSGQNQPQHF	TGCGCCAGCAGCTTGTGGTCGGGACAAAATCAGCCCCAGCATTTT
TRBV4-1	TRBD2	NA	TRBJ2-7	CASSRVAGASSYEQYF	TGCGCCAGCAGCCGGGTAGCGGGTGCAAGCTCCTACGAGCAGTACTTC
TRBV14	NA	NA	TRBJ2-5	CASSQERQWRETQYF	TGTGCCAGCAGCCAAGAAAGACAGTGGAGAGAGACCCAGTACTTC
TRBV20-1	NA	NA	TRBJ1-2	CSALDQGATF	TGCAGTGCTCTAGACCAAGGGGCCACCTTC
TRBV28	NA	once	TRBJ2-7	CASGGGLLYTYEQYF	TGTGCCAGCGGGGGGGGGCTACTGTATACCTACGAGCAGTACTTC
TRBV11-2	TRBD1	NA	TRBJ1-2	CASSLPGQLYGYTF	TGTGCCAGCAGCTTACCGGGACAGCTGTATGGCTACACCTTC
TRBV18	NA	NA	TRBJ2-1	CATSGRYGADEQFF	TGTGCCACCTCCGGTCGATATGGGGCTGATGAGCAGTTCTTC
TRBV7-8	TRBD2	NA	TRBJ2-5	CASSSYRLAGQRQETQYF	TGTGCCAGCAGCTCTTACAGACTAGCGGGGCAAAGACAAGAGACCCAGTACTTC
TRBV5-6	NA	NA	TRBJ2-1	CASSHGIYYNEQFF	TGTGCCAGCAGCCACGGGATATACTACAATGAGCAGTTCTTC
TRBV28	NA	NA	TRBJ1-1	CASSSLIDGGSEAFF	TGTGCCAGCAGCTCTTTGATCGATGGGGGCTCGGAAGCTTTCTTT
TRBV7-6	NA	NA	TRBJ2-2	CASSLLPGELFF	TGTGCCAGCAGCTTACTCCCCGGGGAGCTGTTTTTT
TRBV11-2	NA	NA	TRBJ1-4	CASSLDRAREKLFF	TGTGCCAGCAGCTTAGACAGGGCGCGTGAAAAACTGTTTTTT
TRBV6-5	TRBD2	once	TRBJ2-3	CASRAGGDTDTQYF	TGTGCCAGTAGAGCGGGGGGGGACACAGATACGCAGTATTTT
TRBV24-1	TRBD1	NA	TRBJ2-2	CATSDRGKAGELFF	TGTGCCACCAGTGACAGGGGGAAGGCCGGGGAGCTGTTTTTT